The 26 T cell receptor beta chains presented below share a single source sample, sequenced in a study of cytomegalovirus exposure and HLA in healthy donors. The PCR employed 60 Vbeta primers together with 13 Jbeta primers. Clones were read by immunoSEQ multiplex PCR, and TCRdb kept only the in-frame ones, dropping some. The sample includes some 140,000 clones. Sequenced: PBMCs. The receptors derive from a woman in her forties in good health and CMV-seronegative.

The chain recombines TRBV13 with TRBJ1-5, with a possible D match to TRBD1 (5 bases). V was cut by 5 bases and J by 2 bases, with 10 bases left in between. This CDR3 spans 14 amino acids. Germline CDR1 reads PRHDT; CDR2 reads FYEKMQ (reference sequence). The CDR3 loop reads CASSRGTGNQPQHF. As DNA, the CDR3 is TGTGCCAGCAGCCGGGGGACGGGCAATCAGCCCCAGCATTTT. Supplemented by reference TRBV13 and TRBJ1-5, the full variable domain reads AAGVIQSPRHLIKEKRETATLKCYPIPRHDTVYWYQQGPGQDPQFLISFYEKMQSDKGSIPDRFSAQQFSDYHSELNMSSLELGDSALYFCASSRGTGNQPQHFGDGTRLSIL.

V is TRBV6-5 and J is TRBJ1-1, with TRBD1 matching over 7 bases. CDR3 size: 15 residues. Germline CDR1 reads MNHEY; CDR2 reads SVGAGI. V lost 4 bases and J lost 0; bases outside the gene matches: 5. The DNA for the CDR3 is TGTGCCAGCAGTTCCCTGACAGGGTTGAACACTGAAGCTTTCTTT. Translating gives CASSSLTGLNTEAFF.

This sequence joins TRBV19 and TRBJ1-2; D may be TRBD1 (6 bases). V lost 7 bases and J lost 8, with 20 bases in between. The CDR3 is made up of 14 amino acids. Per the germline V gene, CDR1 is LNHDA and CDR2 is SQIVND (reference sequence). CDR3 DNA sequence: TGTGCCAGTAACCGGGGAGGGGGAATCGGCGGCTACACCTTC. Its translation is CASNRGGGIGGYTF.

This chain uses TRBV11-2 with TRBJ1-1; D gene unclear. The length of the CDR3 is 12 residues. Germline V lookup: CDR1 SGHAT, CDR2 FQNNGV. Trimming pared 3 bases from V and 3 bases from J, leaving 5 bases between. CDR3 in DNA: TGTGCCAGCAGCTTCGTAGACACTGAAGCTTTCTTT. Its protein product is CASSFVDTEAFF.

V usage is TRBV19 and J usage is TRBJ2-4, with 7 bases lining up with TRBD1. Trimming at V came to 8 bases and at J to 0 bases, leaving 1 base not matched to a gene. The CDR3 spans 13 residues. CDR1 and CDR2 from the germline V gene are LNHDA and SQIVND (reference sequence). For the CDR3, the DNA is TGTGCCAGTCAGGGGGAAGCCAAAAACATTCAGTACTTC. It encodes CASQGEAKNIQYF. The full variable domain, with the rest looked up from reference TRBV19 and TRBJ2-4, is DGGITQSPKYLFRKEGQNVTLSCEQNLNHDAMYWYRQDPGQGLRLIYYSQIVNDFQKGDIAEGYSVSREKKESFPLTVTSAQKNPTAFYLCASQGEAKNIQYFGAGTRLSVL.

The genes are TRBV10-3 and TRBJ1-2; D gene ambiguous. Germline-derived CDR1 and CDR2 are ENHRY and SYGVKD. The CDR3 runs to 13 residues. V dropped 2 bases and J dropped 2 bases, with 6 bases sitting between them. This CDR3 reads CAISEGQNYGYTF. In nucleotides, the CDR3 is TGTGCCATCAGTGAGGGGCAGAACTATGGCTACACCTTC.

The chain recombines TRBV2 with TRBJ1-6; 8 bases fit TRBD1. This CDR3 region has 16 residues. Germline V gene data show CDR1 as SNHLY and CDR2 as FYNNEI. Trimming at V came to 0 bases and at J to 11 bases, leaving 9 bases not matched to a gene. CDR3 coding DNA: TGTGCCAGCAGTGAAGCGTCCCCGGGACAGGCAACACCCCTCCACTTT. Its translation is CASSEASPGQATPLHF.

The rearrangement joins TRBV5-1 to TRBJ1-2; 8 nucleotides match TRBD1. Losses at the gene ends were 2 bases for V and 6 bases for J; bases not matched to a gene: 9. Germline loops: CDR1 SGHRS, CDR2 YFSETQ. This CDR3 comprises 15 residues. The chain's CDR3 is CASSFRDRSADGYTF. The CDR3 DNA follows: TGCGCCAGCAGCTTCCGGGACAGGTCCGCGGATGGCTACACCTTC.

This chain links TRBV5-4 with TRBJ2-2, with TRBD1 identical over 7 bases. Germline lookup yields CDR1 SGHNT and CDR2 YYREEE (reference sequence). The J segment lost 4 bases and the V segment lost 0 bases, leaving 3 bases of the junction unmatched. This CDR3 region has 15 residues. For the CDR3, the DNA is TGTGCCAGCAGCTTGGGACAGGGTTCCACCGGGGAGCTGTTTTTT. This translates into CASSLGQGSTGELFF.

V is TRBV18 and J is TRBJ1-2; no clear D gene. V lost 5 bases and J lost 4, with 17 bases in between. Germline lookup yields CDR1 KGHSH and CDR2 LQKENI. The CDR3 has 15 residues. The CDR3 loop is CASSFSGSLGYGYTF. The CDR3 coding sequence is TGTGCCAGCTCATTCTCGGGGTCCTTGGGCTATGGCTACACCTTC.

The chain couples TRBV6-6 to TRBJ1-5; 9 bases line up with TRBD1. This CDR3 contains 15 residues. Germline V gene data show CDR1 as MNHNY and CDR2 as SVGAGI (reference sequence). The ends lost 2 bases at V and 4 bases at J; junction bases unmatched: 3. The CDR3 DNA reads TGTGCCAGCAGTTACCGGGGACAGGGAAATCAGCCCCAGCATTTT. This codes for CASSYRGQGNQPQHF.

The chain carries TRBV4-3 and TRBJ1-2; 7 nucleotides line up with TRBD1. V was clipped by 4 bases and J by 0 bases; unmatched bases: 5. Germline V CDR1 and CDR2: LGHNA, YSLEER. The CDR3 runs 15 residues. CDR3 protein: CASSPRDSPNYGYTF. DNA of the CDR3: TGCGCCAGCAGCCCACGGGACAGTCCTAACTATGGCTACACCTTC.

CDR3 DNA: TGTGCCAGCAGTATAAATCAGGGTGGGGATCAGCCCCAGCATTTT. It is translated as CASSINQGGDQPQHF. The gene calls are TRBV6-1 and TRBJ1-5, with D possibly being TRBD1 (5 bases). V lost 5 bases, J lost 5 bases, and 16 bases lay in between. The CDR3 is made up of 15 amino acids. Germline assignment: CDR1 MNHNS and CDR2 SASEGT.

The V call is TRBV10-3, the J call TRBJ1-1; TRBD1 matches at 9 bases. V lost 6 bases and J lost 7; bases outside the gene matches: 9. The germline gives CDR1 ENHRY, CDR2 SYGVKD. The CDR3 is made up of 14 amino acids. CDR3 DNA: TGTGCCATCAGCCGACAGGGGGTTGATGGTGAAGCTTTCTTT. This codes for CAISRQGVDGEAFF.

J is TRBJ1-2 and V is TRBV5-5; D is perhaps TRBD1 (5 bases). The CDR3 extends over 12 amino acids. V was trimmed by 4 bases and J by 6 bases, leaving 10 bases between them. CDR1 is SGHKS, CDR2 YYEKEE, per germline (reference sequence). For the CDR3, the DNA is TGTGCCAGCAGCAAAGGGGAGGATGGCTACACCTTC. As protein: CASSKGEDGYTF.

This sequence joins TRBV7-9 and TRBJ2-1; tentatively, D is TRBD2 (7 bases). The CDR3 spans 14 residues. Germline V gene data show CDR1 as SEHNR and CDR2 as FQNEAQ (reference sequence). Trimming left V 8 bases short and J 4 bases short, with 15 bases between. CDR3 protein: CASLRGGTYNEQFF. As DNA, the CDR3 is TGTGCCAGCCTTAGGGGGGGGACATACAATGAGCAGTTCTTC.

The chain is built from TRBV6-5 and TRBJ2-1; TRBD2 agrees at 7 bases. V was pared by 4 bases and J by 4 bases, with 4 bases of the junction left unmatched. CDR3 size: 14 residues. The germline V gene encodes CDR1 MNHEY and CDR2 SVGAGI. CDR3 amino acids: CASSSGGRYNEQFF. CDR3 in DNA: TGTGCCAGCAGTTCCGGGGGGAGATACAATGAGCAGTTCTTC.

The chain carries TRBV10-3 and TRBJ1-1; D perhaps matches TRBD1 (6 bases). From germline, CDR1 is ENHRY and CDR2 SYGVKD. Trimming stripped 4 bases from V and 2 bases from J, with 14 bases between. The CDR3 is 15 residues long. The CDR3 coding sequence is TGTGCCATCAGTGCTACAGGGAGGGAAAACACTGAAGCTTTCTTT. It codes for CAISATGRENTEAFF.

V usage is TRBV13 and J usage is TRBJ1-2; D is unclear. From germline, CDR1 is PRHDT and CDR2 FYEKMQ (reference sequence). The CDR3 spans 15 residues. Trimming removed 2 bases at V and 4 bases at J, with 14 bases between. DNA of the CDR3: TGTGCCAGCAGCTTACCCGGGAGTTCTGGCTATGGCTACACCTTC. This sequence encodes CASSLPGSSGYGYTF.

The chain is built from TRBV6-5 and TRBJ2-2; D ambiguous. Germline CDR1 and CDR2: MNHEY and SVGAGI. Trimming cost V 5 bases and J 2 bases, with 9 bases left between them. The CDR3 sequence is 14 residues long. CDR3 protein: CASSPASNTGELFF. As DNA, the CDR3 is TGTGCCAGCAGTCCCGCGTCAAACACCGGGGAGCTGTTTTTT.

This chain connects TRBV27 to TRBJ2-3; 8 bases agree with TRBD2. This CDR3 is 17 amino acids long. CDR1 and CDR2 (germline): MNHEY, SMNVEV (reference sequence). V shed 3 bases and J 8 bases; nucleotides not matched to a gene: 16. The CDR3 DNA reads TGTGCCAGCAGTTTTTTGTCGGAGCGGGGGCGATCGGGTACGCAGTATTTT. It yields the protein CASSFLSERGRSGTQYF.

This chain connects TRBV18 to TRBJ1-5, with a weak D call TRBD1 (5 bases). With 10 bases removed from V and 7 bases from J, the gap between germline ends came to 17 bases. CDR1 is KGHSH, CDR2 LQKENI, per germline. CDR3 length equals 13 residues. The chain's CDR3 is CATSGGTNQPQHF. Here the CDR3 DNA reads TGTGCCACCTCGGGAGGGACCAACCAGCCCCAGCATTTT. Together with reference TRBV18 and TRBJ1-5, the CDR3 gives the full variable domain: NAGVMQNPRHLVRRRGQEARLRCSPMKGHSHVYWYRQLPEEGLKFMVYLQKENIIDESGMPKERFSAEFPKEGPSILRIQQVVRGDSAAYFCATSGGTNQPQHFGDGTRLSIL.

The V and J genes are TRBV2 and TRBJ1-6; 7 nucleotides agree with TRBD1. Germline CDR1 SNHLY, CDR2 FYNNEI. Trimming cost V 6 bases and J 6 bases; bases outside gene matches: 8. The CDR3 runs 15 residues. The DNA of the CDR3 is TGTGCCAGCAGGACCACAGGGGTAGGTAATTCACCCCTCCACTTT. Translation: CASRTTGVGNSPLHF.

The rearrangement uses TRBV29-1 and TRBJ2-6; tentative D call: TRBD2 (6 bases). This CDR3 is built from 14 residues. Germline CDR1 and CDR2: SQVTM and ANQGSEA. V lost 7 bases and J lost 0, with 10 bases in between. The CDR3 bases are TGCAGCGCCGGCGGGGACTCTGGGGCCAACGTCCTGACTTTC. This encodes CSAGGDSGANVLTF.

This chain uses TRBV2 with TRBJ1-2; D gene uncertain. The V end was cut by 7 bases, the J end by 3 bases, with 15 bases between. CDR3 size: 14 residues. CDR1 is SNHLY, CDR2 FYNNEI, per germline. The DNA of the CDR3 is TGTGCCAGCACCGAGAGGGTGCAGGACTATGGCTACACCTTC. It specifies CASTERVQDYGYTF.

V is TRBV7-2 and J is TRBJ2-2, with D possibly matching TRBD2 (6 bases). The germline V gene has CDR1 SGHTA and CDR2 FQGNSA. Trimming stripped 7 bases from V and 5 bases from J, with 29 bases between. This CDR3 has 19 amino acids. The CDR3 loop reads CASTPVLGGSHAGTGELFF. Here the CDR3 DNA reads TGTGCCAGCACCCCCGTATTAGGTGGCAGCCACGCGGGAACCGGGGAGCTGTTTTTT.